Listed below are T cell receptor beta chains from one sample, sequenced in a study of regulatory T cells in long-lasting Graves disease. TCRdb itself ran the multiplex PCR reads through MiXCR, one entry per CDR3 protein. Of approximately 400,000 distinct CDR3 sequences detected, about 10% appear once; the ten largest clones hold under 20%. A further study also used this sample, focusing on T cells in Graves' hyperthyroidism and ophthalmopathy.

The material sequenced was peripheral blood mononuclear cells (PBMCs), taken at new diagnosis, from a patient treated with antithyroid drugs. The receptors come from a woman aged 18 to 35 with Graves disease. The CDR3 runs from the conserved cysteine through the conserved F or W. The D gene is left open where the match is weak. Clone size is given for some rows only: seen once, a few or many times, or a class if the clone is expanded.

TRBJ2-1,many,TRBD2,TRBV7-8,CASSLDRRGGRLYNEQFF,TGTGCCAGCAGCTTAGACCGCCGGGGCGGGAGGCTCTACAATGAGCAGTTCTTC
TRBJ2-7,many,-,TRBV7-9,CASSLEEGQEQYF,TGTGCCAGCAGCTTAGAGGAGGGACAAGAGCAGTACTTC
TRBJ2-3,many,-,TRBV20-1,CSAPDGGASTDTQYF,TGCAGTGCCCCCGATGGGGGCGCGAGCACAGATACGCAGTATTTT
TRBJ2-7,many,TRBD2,TRBV12-3/TRBV12-4,CASSFLTSGIGEQYF,TGTGCCAGCAGTTTCCTGACTAGCGGGATTGGTGAGCAGTACTTC
TRBJ2-6,many,-,TRBV27,CASSIISPRLPGANVLTF,TGTGCCAGCAGTATAATATCCCCTAGGCTGCCTGGGGCCAACGTCCTGACTTTC
TRBJ2-1,many,TRBD2,TRBV10-3,CAIRTSGSSNNEQFF,TGTGCCATTAGGACTAGCGGGAGCAGCAACAATGAGCAGTTCTTC
TRBJ1-2,many,-,TRBV27,CASSKGGDYYGYTF,TGTGCCAGCAGTAAAGGGGGGGACTACTATGGCTACACCTTC
TRBJ2-1,many,TRBD2,TRBV28,CASSPASGRAYNEQFF,TGTGCCAGCAGCCCGGCAAGTGGGAGGGCGTACAATGAGCAGTTCTTC
TRBJ1-5,-,TRBD1,TRBV19,CASDQMDRGFNQPQHF,TGTGCCAGCGACCAGATGGACAGGGGATTCAATCAGCCCCAGCATTTT
TRBJ2-1,many,-,TRBV12-3/TRBV12-4,CASQLATGLPFF,TGTGCCAGCCAACTCGCAACAGGGCTTCCGTTCTTC
TRBJ2-5,-,-,TRBV18,CASSPPGVGRAGETQYF,TGTGCCAGCTCACCACCCGGAGTGGGCAGGGCCGGGGAGACCCAGTACTTC
TRBJ2-7,few,TRBD2,TRBV20-1,CSARIPMTSDLPSYEQYF,TGCAGTGCTAGGATCCCGATGACTAGCGACCTCCCCTCCTACGAGCAGTACTTC
TRBJ2-3,-,-,TRBV2,CASSELAGNSDTQYF,TGTGCCAGCAGTGAGTTGGCGGGAAATTCAGATACGCAGTATTTT
TRBJ1-6,-,TRBD1,TRBV6-1,CASTRRQGLYSPLHF,TGTGCCAGCACCCGTAGACAGGGGCTCTATTCACCCCTCCACTTT
TRBJ2-7,many,-,TRBV11-2,CASSLEGGSSYEQYF,TGTGCCAGCAGCTTAGAAGGGGGAAGCTCCTACGAGCAGTACTTC
TRBJ2-1,many,-,TRBV13,CASSLGPREQFF,TGTGCCAGCAGCTTAGGCCCCAGGGAGCAGTTCTTC
TRBJ2-1,few,-,TRBV7-9,CASSSTRGSSYNEQFF,TGTGCCAGCAGCTCAACAAGGGGTAGCTCCTACAATGAGCAGTTCTTC
TRBJ2-6,many,-,TRBV5-1,CASGEGAGANVLTF,TGCGCCAGCGGCGAGGGAGCTGGGGCCAACGTCCTGACTTTC
TRBJ2-5,many,-,TRBV20-1,CSATPGAMDETQYF,TGCAGTGCTACGCCGGGGGCGATGGATGAGACCCAGTACTTC
TRBJ1-4,many,-,TRBV12-3/TRBV12-4,CASSWAVTNEKLFF,TGTGCCAGCAGCTGGGCAGTGACGAATGAAAAACTGTTTTTT
TRBJ2-3,many,TRBD2,TRBV7-8,CASSLVTGTSSLLQDTQYF,TGTGCCAGCAGCTTAGTTACCGGGACTAGCAGTTTGCTTCAGGATACGCAGTATTTT
TRBJ2-5,many,-,TRBV5-1,CASSGGTEGGSIQETQYF,TGCGCCAGCAGCGGAGGGACGGAGGGCGGTTCTATCCAAGAGACCCAGTACTTC
TRBJ2-1,few,TRBD2,TRBV5-4,CASSTGWLAGAPREQFF,TGTGCCAGCAGTACCGGGTGGCTAGCGGGGGCCCCAAGGGAGCAGTTCTTC
TRBJ1-5,many,-,TRBV2,CASSRDNQPQHF,TGTGCCAGCAGCCGGGACAATCAGCCCCAGCATTTT
TRBJ2-2,many,-,TRBV24-1,CATSDSWGDTGELFF,TGTGCCACCAGTGATTCTTGGGGGGATACCGGGGAGCTGTTTTTT
TRBJ2-7,-,-,TRBV12-3/TRBV12-4,CASRQGSSEQYF,TGTGCCAGCAGACAGGGTTCGTCTGAGCAGTACTTC
TRBJ1-2,many,TRBD1,TRBV4-3,CASSQDQPSWGQSYGYTF,TGCGCCAGCAGCCAAGACCAACCATCCTGGGGACAGAGCTATGGCTACACCTTC
TRBJ2-3,many,-,TRBV30,CAWTKGVRSTDTQYF,TGTGCCTGGACAAAGGGGGTTCGGAGCACAGATACGCAGTATTTT